The 6 T cell receptor beta chains below come from one sample, sequenced in a study of T-cell memory formation after mild COVID-19. Via MiXCR, TCRdb re-called the 5' RACE reads, giving one row per CDR3 protein. The data hold 250,000 to 400,000 distinct CDR3 sequences, with 14% observed a single time. The sequenced sample was PBMCs or a T cell subset sorted from them (not recorded which). The receptor source for this set is a man aged 18 to 30 who had mild COVID-19 (a few samples of this study predate the infection). Cell type and time point are not known.

This clonotype was observed a few times. This chain joins TRBV7-2 and TRBJ2-3, with D possibly matching TRBD1 (6 bases). V was shortened by 7 bases and J by 5 bases, with 13 bases between the two germline ends. The CDR3 runs 13 residues. CDR1 and CDR2 (germline): SGHTA, FQGNSA. The CDR3 loop is CASKPGAEDTQYF. CDR3 bases: TGTGCCAGCAAGCCAGGGGCAGAAGATACGCAGTATTTT.

This clonotype was recorded many times. The J gene is TRBJ1-5, the V gene TRBV3-1; 12 bases align to TRBD1. V dropped 5 bases and J dropped 7; count of bases not matched to a gene: 6. The length of the CDR3 is 15 residues. Per germline, CDR1 LGHDT and CDR2 YNNKEL (reference sequence). DNA of the CDR3: TGTGCCAGCAGCTGGGGACAGGGGGCGAGGCAGCCCCAGCATTTT. Its protein product is CASSWGQGARQPQHF.

This clonotype occurred a few times. The chain links TRBV6-5 to TRBJ2-3; the D is unclear. This CDR3 is built from 14 residues. From germline, CDR1 is MNHEY and CDR2 SVGAGI. Trimming removed 2 bases at V and 0 bases at J, with 6 bases between. The CDR3 spells CASSYLGSTDTQYF. In DNA, the CDR3 is TGTGCCAGCAGTTACCTGGGTAGCACAGATACGCAGTATTTT.

This chain links TRBV5-1 with TRBJ2-1; tentative D call: TRBD2 (5 bases). CDR1 is SGHRS and CDR2 is YFSETQ in the germline V gene. The CDR3 consists of 14 residues. The V gene lost 3 bases and the J gene lost 2 bases, with 9 bases spanning the gap. The CDR3 DNA sequence: TGCGCCAGCAGCTCGACCGGGGCCTACAATGAGCAGTTCTTC. Amino acids: CASSSTGAYNEQFF.

J is TRBJ2-1 and V is TRBV7-6; D may match TRBD1 or TRBD2 (6 bases each). The CDR3 spans 15 residues. V was clipped by 4 bases and J by 6 bases, with 16 bases between them. CDR1 and CDR2 from the germline V gene are SGHVS and FNYEAQ. The CDR3 sequence is CASSSTARGRNEQFF. CDR3 bases: TGTGCCAGCAGCTCCACGGCTCGGGGGCGCAATGAGCAGTTCTTC. Full variable domain (outside the CDR3, taken from reference TRBV7-6 and TRBJ2-1): GAGVSQSPRYKVTKRGQDVALRCDPISGHVSLYWYRQALGQGPEFLTYFNYEAQQDKSGLPNDRFSAERPEGSISTLTIQRTEQRDSAMYRCASSSTARGRNEQFFGPGTRLTVL.

The V and J genes are TRBV6-2 or TRBV6-3 and TRBJ2-3; the D is unclear. Germline lookup yields CDR1 MNHEY and CDR2 SVGEGT. CDR3 size: 14 residues. V was trimmed by 4 bases and J by 2 bases, leaving 10 bases between them. CDR3 in DNA: TGTGCCAGCAGTTGGTTAGAGGTCACAGATACGCAGTATTTT. It yields the protein CASSWLEVTDTQYF.